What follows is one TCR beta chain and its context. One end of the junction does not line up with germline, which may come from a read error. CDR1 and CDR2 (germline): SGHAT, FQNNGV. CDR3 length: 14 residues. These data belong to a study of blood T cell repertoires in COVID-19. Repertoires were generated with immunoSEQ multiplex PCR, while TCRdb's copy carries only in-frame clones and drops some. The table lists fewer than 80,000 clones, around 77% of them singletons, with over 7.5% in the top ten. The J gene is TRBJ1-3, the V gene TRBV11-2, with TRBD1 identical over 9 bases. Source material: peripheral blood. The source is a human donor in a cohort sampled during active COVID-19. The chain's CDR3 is CASSEPGQGLLGVF. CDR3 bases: TGTGCCAGCAGTGAACCGGGACAGGGCCTTTTAGGAGTTTTT. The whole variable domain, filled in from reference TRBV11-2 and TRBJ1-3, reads EAGVAQSPRYKIIEKRQSVAFWCNPISGHATLYWYQQILGQGPKLLIQFQNNGVVDDSQLPKDRFSAERLKGVDSTLKIQPAKLEDSAVYLCASSEPGQGLLGVFGEGSWLTVV.